What follows is one T cell receptor (beta chain) and its context. Its antigen is not yet known. Base qualities are not provided; no much larger clone lies one nucleotide away. Compared with germline, V lacks 0 bases and J lacks 4 bases; bases without a gene match: 8. The cysteine opens and the phenylalanine closes a CDR3 of 19 amino acids. Only the CDR3 part of the read is kept: 57 bases, read in frame from the first base. The sample belongs to a study of neurological immune-mediated disorders (dated by TCRdb to about 2019). Broadly, across the study: Peripheral blood TCR-beta repertoires from patients with HTLV-I-associated myelopathy (HAM/TSP), patients with multiple sclerosis, and healthy controls were compared in the study using UMI-based sequencing. The 100 to 110 TCR-beta libraries covered PBMC samples along with longitudinal samples, technical triplicates, and paired sorted CD4+ and CD8+ T-cell subsets. The cohort included some 70 subjects: about 15 with HAM/TSP, around 34 with multiple sclerosis, and some 20 healthy controls.

cDNA was synthesized by template-switch 5'RACE using a primer carrying a 10-nucleotide random unique molecular identifier by which each TCR transcript was tagged. Every sequencing run yielded over 170 million TCR-beta sequences covering 15-18 subjects. The RNeasy kit was used for extraction of total RNA. The KAPA Real-time Library Amplification kit was used to amplify TCR-beta VDJ regions with primers targeting the TCR constant region and the 5'RACE anchor. Sample indexes and Illumina adaptors were added in a first PCR, and a second PCR then increased library yield. The roughly 650 bp TCR product was size-selected on a 2% E-gel SizeSelection system after Ampure bead purification. Library quality was checked on a Bioanalyzer, concentration was measured with Qubit, and libraries were quantified with the Kapa Library Quantification kit before pooling. Libraries were sequenced paired-end 2 x 150 bp on an Illumina HiSeq 2500. To increase sequence diversity, roughly 24-30% phiX was spiked into each library pool. For the original study's pipeline: Quality-filtered reads were processed with the UMI-based MiGEC pipeline, and over 85% of raw TCR sequences were removed by the MiGEC pipeline during error correction. VDJ genes were aligned to IMGT germline references, and each clonotype was defined by a unique CDR3 amino acid sequence together with V-J genes. Clonal expansion, Shannon diversity, and CDR3 relatedness (CalcPairwiseDistances, ClusterSamples) were evaluated with VDJtools, and phylogenetic trees were built with CLCbio workbench. Clones with at least 8 unique UMIs were defined as expanded, with this threshold being based on coefficient-of-variation modelling across technical triplicates. TCRdb cleaned the public reads at Q25 with fastp, built clones with MiXCR and kept in-frame beta chains. Every entry covers one CDR3 protein and lists the most common genes and DNA from its rows. The V and J calls follow TCRdb's processing rather than the paper's. This sample holds about 57,000 distinct CDR3 sequences; about 13% were observed only once. Of the sample, approximately 11% falls within the top ten clones.

For unsorted PBMC libraries, 2 million PBMCs were used after storage in RNAlater at -80 degrees C until RNA extraction. Peripheral blood was subjected to Ficoll-Hypaque density gradient centrifugation to isolate PBMCs, which were then cryopreserved in liquid nitrogen. Study-wide conclusions, independent of this receptor: No identical CDR3 amino acid sequences were shared among expanded clones across subjects, suggesting private TCR-beta repertoires in all groups. TCR clonal expansion was highest in HAM/TSP patients and lowest in MS patients, with MS patients falling below even healthy controls.

The sequence links TRBV12-3 or TRBV12-4 to TRBJ2-1; 14 bases in between match TRBD2. Material: PBMCs. The source of this sequence is a woman between 55 and 75 years old with HTLV-1-associated myelopathy (HAM/TSP). The CDR3 is CASSLAGTSGSGVYNEQFF. The DNA sequence is as follows: TGTGCCAGCAGTTTAGCCGGGACTAGCGGGAGCGGGGTTTACAATGAGCAGTTCTTC.